This is a list of T cell receptor beta chains from one sample in a study of blood T cells in healthy people across ages. TCRdb reprocessed the 5' RACE reads with MiXCR, giving one entry per CDR3 protein. The table includes about 1.5 million distinct CDR3 sequences, roughly 43% detected once. Sequenced material: blood. The receptors originated from a young woman in good health. Both conserved end residues are part of each CDR3. Fields, in order: clone size, D gene, J gene, V gene, CDR3 protein, CDR3 DNA. The D gene is left open where the match is weak. Some rows mark clone size as missing; the rest say once, few, many or name a class of expanded clone.

clone size: NA; D gene: NA; J gene: TRBJ1-3; V gene: TRBV9; CDR3 protein: CASSDTDSGNTIYF; CDR3 DNA: TGTGCCAGCAGCGACACGGACTCTGGAAACACCATATATTTT
clone size: NA; D gene: TRBD2; J gene: TRBJ2-5; V gene: TRBV6-5; CDR3 protein: CASRDSGSRYNEQYF; CDR3 DNA: TGTGCCAGCAGGGATAGCGGGAGTAGGTACAATGAGCAGTACTTC
clone size: NA; D gene: TRBD2; J gene: TRBJ2-7; V gene: TRBV5-1; CDR3 protein: CASSPRTSGSYKQYF; CDR3 DNA: TGCGCCAGCAGCCCCCGGACTAGCGGGAGTTACAAGCAGTACTTC
clone size: many; D gene: NA; J gene: TRBJ2-7; V gene: TRBV7-2; CDR3 protein: CAGESRDSSYEQYF; CDR3 DNA: TGTGCCGGAGAAAGCCGGGACTCTTCCTACGAGCAGTACTTC
clone size: NA; D gene: TRBD2; J gene: TRBJ2-7; V gene: TRBV10-3; CDR3 protein: CAISERGRGTSYEQYF; CDR3 DNA: TGTGCCATCAGTGAAAGAGGGCGGGGGACCTCCTACGAGCAGTACTTC
clone size: few; D gene: TRBD1; J gene: TRBJ1-5; V gene: TRBV6-2/TRBV6-3; CDR3 protein: CASSDSGTGFFRPQHF; CDR3 DNA: TGTGCCAGCAGTGACTCCGGGACAGGGTTTTTTCGGCCCCAGCATTTT
clone size: NA; D gene: NA; J gene: TRBJ1-4; V gene: TRBV12-3/TRBV12-4; CDR3 protein: CASSSREANEKLFF; CDR3 DNA: TGTGCCAGCAGTTCCCGGGAGGCTAATGAAAAACTGTTTTTT
clone size: NA; D gene: NA; J gene: TRBJ2-7; V gene: TRBV7-9; CDR3 protein: CASSSSPGLGIYEQYF; CDR3 DNA: TGTGCCAGCAGTTCTAGTCCGGGACTGGGTATCTACGAGCAGTACTTC
clone size: NA; D gene: NA; J gene: TRBJ1-1; V gene: TRBV6-1; CDR3 protein: CASETGFNTEAFF; CDR3 DNA: TGTGCCAGCGAAACTGGGTTTAACACTGAAGCTTTCTTT
clone size: few; D gene: NA; J gene: TRBJ1-1; V gene: TRBV21-1; CDR3 protein: CASSKGQGQQNTEAFF; CDR3 DNA: TGTGCCAGCAGCAAAGGTCAGGGGCAGCAAAACACTGAAGCTTTCTTT
clone size: NA; D gene: NA; J gene: TRBJ1-1; V gene: TRBV25-1; CDR3 protein: CASSEFGMEAFF; CDR3 DNA: TGTGCCAGCAGTGAATTCGGTATGGAAGCTTTCTTT
clone size: NA; D gene: NA; J gene: TRBJ2-3; V gene: TRBV25-1; CDR3 protein: CASSEYRGSWNTQYF; CDR3 DNA: TGTGCCAGCAGTGAATACCGGGGAAGTTGGAATACGCAGTATTTT
clone size: NA; D gene: NA; J gene: TRBJ2-5; V gene: TRBV9; CDR3 protein: CASSVDQQETQYF; CDR3 DNA: TGTGCCAGCAGCGTAGACCAGCAAGAGACCCAGTACTTC
clone size: few; D gene: NA; J gene: TRBJ1-2; V gene: TRBV6-5; CDR3 protein: CASRGTIYGYTF; CDR3 DNA: TGTGCCAGCAGGGGGACAATCTATGGCTACACCTTC
clone size: few; D gene: NA; J gene: TRBJ2-7; V gene: TRBV15; CDR3 protein: CATSRTTFPFEQYF; CDR3 DNA: TGTGCCACCAGCAGAACCACGTTTCCCTTCGAGCAGTACTTC
clone size: NA; D gene: NA; J gene: TRBJ2-3; V gene: TRBV12-3/TRBV12-4; CDR3 protein: CASSPRGAYTDMQYF; CDR3 DNA: TGTGCCAGCAGTCCTCGCGGGGCGTACACAGATATGCAGTATTTT
clone size: few; D gene: NA; J gene: TRBJ1-5; V gene: TRBV7-2; CDR3 protein: CASSFQDNNQPQHF; CDR3 DNA: TGTGCCAGCAGCTTTCAGGACAACAATCAGCCCCAGCATTTT
clone size: many; D gene: NA; J gene: TRBJ2-7; V gene: TRBV12-3/TRBV12-4; CDR3 protein: CASSLEGPVGEQYF; CDR3 DNA: TGTGCCAGCAGTTTGGAGGGCCCTGTGGGCGAGCAGTACTTC
clone size: few; D gene: NA; J gene: TRBJ2-7; V gene: TRBV20-1; CDR3 protein: CSAKKGRPPYEQYF; CDR3 DNA: TGCAGTGCTAAAAAGGGCAGGCCCCCCTACGAGCAGTACTTC